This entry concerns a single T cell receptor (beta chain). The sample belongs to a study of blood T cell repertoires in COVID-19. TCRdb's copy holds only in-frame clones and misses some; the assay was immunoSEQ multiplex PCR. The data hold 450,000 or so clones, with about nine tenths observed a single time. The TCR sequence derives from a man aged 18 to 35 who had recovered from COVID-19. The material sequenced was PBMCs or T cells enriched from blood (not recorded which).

CDR3 nucleotides: TGTGCCGCCTCACCCGAGCCGGGGCGGGAGGGGGCGGGGACCCAGTACTTC. Its translation is CAASPEPGREGAGTQYF. The chain employs TRBV10-3 and TRBJ2-5; 9 bases map to TRBD2. There are 17 residues in the CDR3. Germline CDR1 and CDR2: ENHRY and SYGVKD. Unmatched junction bases numbered 23, after V lost 11 bases and J lost 7 bases.